This is a list of T cell receptor beta chains from one sample in a study of T cell responses to AZD1222 COVID-19 vaccine. The table came from immunoSEQ multiplex PCR; TCRdb's copy has only in-frame clones and leaves some out. Of around 94,000 clones listed, around nine tenths are singletons. Sample: peripheral blood, taken on day 0 of AZD1222 vaccination. All receptors derive from an adult in good health. CDR3s include the opening cysteine and the closing phenylalanine or tryptophan. Fields, in order: J gene, V gene, clone size, CDR3 protein. Size tells how often a clone was seen (once, few, many) or the class of an expanded clone, and some rows leave it out.

>TRBJ2-2|TRBV7-9|-
CASSWRTGNTGELFF
>TRBJ1-1|TRBV19|-
CASSTPDLTGNTEAFF
>TRBJ2-4|TRBV6-5|once
CASSPRGGPYIQYF
>TRBJ2-7|TRBV7-9|-
CASSSRGRSYEQYF
>TRBJ2-7|TRBV7-9|-
CASTTGFPYEQYF
>TRBJ1-1|TRBV20-1|-
CSAKNTEAFF
>TRBJ1-5|TRBV7-9|-
CASSFQGGSNQPQHF
>TRBJ2-5|TRBV6-5|-
CASIIGGRETQYF
>TRBJ1-4|TRBV9|-
CASSVGGGRDEKLFF
>TRBJ1-2|TRBV18|-
CASSPYEEANYGYTF
>TRBJ1-4|TRBV5-6|few
CASSDAGVWGEKLFF
>TRBJ2-7|TRBV7-9|-
CASSLDWGEQYF
>TRBJ1-2|TRBV9|-
CASSGWGVNGYTF
>TRBJ1-5|TRBV5-8|-
CASSPGELGNQPQHF
>TRBJ2-2|TRBV6-5|-
CASSYLNTGLAGELFF
>TRBJ1-3|TRBV18|-
CASSPNGGGAGNTIYF
>TRBJ1-6|TRBV4-3|-
CASSHGTGGESPLHF
>TRBJ2-4|TRBV19|once
CASGSAGNIQYF